This TCR beta chain was obtained from a study of naive and memory T cell subsets. Both TRBC1 and TRBC2 were covered by a beta constant-region primer of two equimolar oligonucleotides. The ligated cDNA underwent four PCR rounds using SP2 and nested alpha and beta constant-region primers. TCRdb re-analysed the UMI-ligation and nested PCR reads in MiXCR, keeping a single row per CDR3 protein. The sample consists of about 18,000 distinct CDR3 sequences, roughly 10% of them appearing once. V dropped 4 bases and J dropped 2; count of bases not matched to a gene: 16. CDR3 length: 19 residues. Germline CDR1 and CDR2: MGHRA and YSYEKL. This clonotype has a handful of counts. Its specificity is not known. Cells stained for CD3, CD4, CD8, CD45RA and CD27 were sorted into four subsets. Study results and caveats: TCR abundance followed a power law differing between naive and memory subsets. In CD4 and CD8 cells, diversity dropped from naive through EMRA.

The TCR was taken from a human donor in good health. J is TRBJ2-3 and V is TRBV4-1; TRBD2 aligns across 9 bases. Sequencing was performed on central memory CD8+ T cells from blood. The CDR3 loop is CASSRPPGLAPWFTDTQYF. CDR3 coding DNA: TGCGCCAGCAGCCGTCCCCCGGGACTAGCTCCCTGGTTCACAGATACGCAGTATTTT.